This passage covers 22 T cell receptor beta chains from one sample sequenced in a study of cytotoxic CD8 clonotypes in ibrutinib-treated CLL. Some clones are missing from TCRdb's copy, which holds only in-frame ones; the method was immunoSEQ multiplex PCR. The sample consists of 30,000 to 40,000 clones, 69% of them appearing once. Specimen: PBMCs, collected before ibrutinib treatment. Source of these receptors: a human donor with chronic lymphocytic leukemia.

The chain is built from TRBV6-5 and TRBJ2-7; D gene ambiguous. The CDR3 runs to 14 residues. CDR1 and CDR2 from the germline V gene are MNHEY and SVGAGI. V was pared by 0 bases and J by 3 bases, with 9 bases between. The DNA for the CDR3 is TGTGCCAGCAGTTACTCCAGGAAAAACTACGAGCAGTACTTC. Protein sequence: CASSYSRKNYEQYF.

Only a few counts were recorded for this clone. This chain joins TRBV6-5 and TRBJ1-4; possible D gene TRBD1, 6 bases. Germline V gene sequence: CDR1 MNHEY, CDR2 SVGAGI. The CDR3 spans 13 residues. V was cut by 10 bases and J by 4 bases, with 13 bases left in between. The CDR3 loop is CATSRDINEKLFF. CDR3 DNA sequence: TGTGCCACTTCCCGGGACATTAATGAAAAACTGTTTTTT.

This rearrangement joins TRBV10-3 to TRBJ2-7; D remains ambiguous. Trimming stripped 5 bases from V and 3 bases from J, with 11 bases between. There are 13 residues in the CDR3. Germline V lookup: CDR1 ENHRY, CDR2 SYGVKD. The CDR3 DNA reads TGTGCCATCAGTACCCCCGGCAGCTACGAGCAGTACTTC. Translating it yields CAISTPGSYEQYF.

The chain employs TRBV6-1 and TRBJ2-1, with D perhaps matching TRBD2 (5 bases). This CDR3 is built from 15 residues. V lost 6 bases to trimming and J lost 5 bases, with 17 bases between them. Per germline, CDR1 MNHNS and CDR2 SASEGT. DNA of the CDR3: TGTGCCAGCAGCCTAAGGACTTCTGCTCACAATGAGCAGTTCTTC. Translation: CASSLRTSAHNEQFF.

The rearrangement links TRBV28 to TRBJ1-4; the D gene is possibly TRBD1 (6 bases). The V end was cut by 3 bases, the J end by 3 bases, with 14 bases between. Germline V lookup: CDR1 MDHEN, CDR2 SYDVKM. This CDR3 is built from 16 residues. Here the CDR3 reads CASSFVGRGANEKLFF. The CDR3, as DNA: TGTGCCAGCAGTTTTGTCGGGAGGGGGGCTAATGAAAAACTGTTTTTT.

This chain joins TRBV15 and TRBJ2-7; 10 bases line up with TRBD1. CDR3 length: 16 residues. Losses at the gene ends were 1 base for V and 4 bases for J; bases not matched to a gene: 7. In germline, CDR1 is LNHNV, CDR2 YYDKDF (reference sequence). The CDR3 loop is CATSRAFGQGVYEQYF. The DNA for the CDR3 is TGTGCCACCAGCAGAGCATTCGGACAGGGGGTTTACGAGCAGTACTTC.

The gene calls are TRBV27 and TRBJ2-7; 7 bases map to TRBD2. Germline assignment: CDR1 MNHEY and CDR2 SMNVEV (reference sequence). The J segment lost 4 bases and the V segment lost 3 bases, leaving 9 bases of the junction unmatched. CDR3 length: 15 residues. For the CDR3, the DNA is TGTGCCAGCAGTTTCGTCCGGGAGGAGGGTTACGAGCAGTACTTC. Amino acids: CASSFVREEGYEQYF.

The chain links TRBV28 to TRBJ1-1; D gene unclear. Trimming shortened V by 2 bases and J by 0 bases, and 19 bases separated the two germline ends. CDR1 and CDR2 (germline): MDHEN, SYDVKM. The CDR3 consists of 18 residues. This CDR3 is CASSLEWVGASMNTEAFF. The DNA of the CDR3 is TGTGCCAGCAGTTTAGAGTGGGTGGGCGCTTCCATGAACACTGAAGCTTTCTTT.

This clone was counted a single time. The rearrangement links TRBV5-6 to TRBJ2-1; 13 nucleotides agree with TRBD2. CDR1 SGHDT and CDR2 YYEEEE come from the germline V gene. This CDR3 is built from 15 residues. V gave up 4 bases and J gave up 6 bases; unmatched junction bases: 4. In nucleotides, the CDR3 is TGTGCCAGCAGCCGCCGGACTAGCGGGGGCAATGAGCAGTTCTTC. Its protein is CASSRRTSGGNEQFF.

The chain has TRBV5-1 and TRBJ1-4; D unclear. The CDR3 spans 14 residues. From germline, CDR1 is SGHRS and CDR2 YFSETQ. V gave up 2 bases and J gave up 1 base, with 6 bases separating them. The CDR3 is CASSLWGTNEKLFF. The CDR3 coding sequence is TGCGCCAGCAGCTTATGGGGAACTAATGAAAAACTGTTTTTT.

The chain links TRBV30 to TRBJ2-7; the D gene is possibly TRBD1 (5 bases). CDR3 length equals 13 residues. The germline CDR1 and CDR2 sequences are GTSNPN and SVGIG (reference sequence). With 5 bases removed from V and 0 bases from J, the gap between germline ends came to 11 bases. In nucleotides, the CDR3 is TGTGCCTGGGGTCCTGACAGCTCCTACGAGCAGTACTTC. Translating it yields CAWGPDSSYEQYF.

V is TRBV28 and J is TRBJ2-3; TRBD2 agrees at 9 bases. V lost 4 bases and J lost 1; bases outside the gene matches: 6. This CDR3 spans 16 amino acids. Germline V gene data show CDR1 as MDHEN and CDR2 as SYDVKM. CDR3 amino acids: CASSSATSGRTDTQYF. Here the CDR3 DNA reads TGTGCCAGCAGTTCAGCGACTAGCGGCCGCACAGATACGCAGTATTTT.

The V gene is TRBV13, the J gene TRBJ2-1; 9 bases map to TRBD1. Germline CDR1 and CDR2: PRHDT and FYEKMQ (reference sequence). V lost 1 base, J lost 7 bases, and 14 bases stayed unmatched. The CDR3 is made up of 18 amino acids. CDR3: CASSLDPRRTGDYNEQFF. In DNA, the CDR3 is TGTGCCAGCAGCTTAGACCCCCGAAGGACAGGGGATTATAATGAGCAGTTCTTC.

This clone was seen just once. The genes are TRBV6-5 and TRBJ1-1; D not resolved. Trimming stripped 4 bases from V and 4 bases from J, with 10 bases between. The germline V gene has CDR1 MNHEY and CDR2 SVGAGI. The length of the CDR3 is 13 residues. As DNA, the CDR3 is TGTGCCAGCAGTTTCGCATTGGGCACTGAAGCTTTCTTT. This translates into CASSFALGTEAFF.

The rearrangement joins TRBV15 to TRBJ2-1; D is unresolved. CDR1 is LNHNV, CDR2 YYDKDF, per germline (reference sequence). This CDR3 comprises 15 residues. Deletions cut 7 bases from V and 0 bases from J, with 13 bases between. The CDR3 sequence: CATKRTIGSYNEQFF. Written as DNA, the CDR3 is TGTGCCACCAAGAGGACGATCGGCTCCTACAATGAGCAGTTCTTC.

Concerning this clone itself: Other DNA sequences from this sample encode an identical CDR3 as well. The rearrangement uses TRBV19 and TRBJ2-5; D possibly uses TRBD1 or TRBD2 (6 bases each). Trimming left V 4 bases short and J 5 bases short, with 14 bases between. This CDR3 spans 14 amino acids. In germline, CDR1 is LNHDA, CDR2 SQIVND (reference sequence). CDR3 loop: CASSSRGRRETQYF. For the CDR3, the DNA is TGTGCCAGTAGTAGCCGGGGGCGCCGGGAGACCCAGTACTTC.

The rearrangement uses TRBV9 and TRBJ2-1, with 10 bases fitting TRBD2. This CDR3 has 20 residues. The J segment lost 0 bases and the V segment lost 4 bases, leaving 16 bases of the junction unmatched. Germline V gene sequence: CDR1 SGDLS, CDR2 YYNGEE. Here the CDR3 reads CASSTPLRRTSGYSYNEQFF. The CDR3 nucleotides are TGTGCCAGCAGCACACCCTTAAGGAGGACTAGCGGCTACTCCTACAATGAGCAGTTCTTC.

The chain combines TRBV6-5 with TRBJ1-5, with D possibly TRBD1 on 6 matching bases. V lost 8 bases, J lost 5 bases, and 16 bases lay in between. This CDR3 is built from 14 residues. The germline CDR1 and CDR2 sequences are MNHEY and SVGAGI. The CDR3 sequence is CASATDSPHQPQHF. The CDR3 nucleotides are TGTGCCAGCGCCACGGACAGTCCACATCAGCCCCAGCATTTT.

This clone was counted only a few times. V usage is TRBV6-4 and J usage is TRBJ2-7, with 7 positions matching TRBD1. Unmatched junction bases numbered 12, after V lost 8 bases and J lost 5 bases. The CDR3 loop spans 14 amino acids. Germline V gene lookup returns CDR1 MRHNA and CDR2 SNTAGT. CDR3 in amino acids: CASSRKGAVHEQYF. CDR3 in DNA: TGTGCCAGCTCCCGAAAGGGGGCTGTACACGAGCAGTACTTC.

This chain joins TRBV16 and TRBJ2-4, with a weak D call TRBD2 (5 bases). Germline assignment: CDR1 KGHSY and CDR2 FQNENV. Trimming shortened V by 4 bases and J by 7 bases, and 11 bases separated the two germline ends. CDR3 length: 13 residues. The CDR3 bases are TGTGCCAGCAGCCCCCCCGGGGAGAACATTCAGTACTTC. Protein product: CASSPPGENIQYF.

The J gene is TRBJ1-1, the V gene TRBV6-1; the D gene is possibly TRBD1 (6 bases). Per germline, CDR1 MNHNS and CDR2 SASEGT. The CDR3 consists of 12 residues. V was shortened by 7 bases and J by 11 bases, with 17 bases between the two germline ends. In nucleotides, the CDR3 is TGTGCCAGCAAGCAGGGACATTTTGGGGCTTTCTTT. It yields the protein CASKQGHFGAFF.

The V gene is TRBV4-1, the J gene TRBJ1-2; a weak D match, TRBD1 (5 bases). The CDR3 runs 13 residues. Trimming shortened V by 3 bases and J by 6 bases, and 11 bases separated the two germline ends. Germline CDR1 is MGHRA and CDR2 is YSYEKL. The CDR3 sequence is CASSQGLGDGYTF. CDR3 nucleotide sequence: TGCGCCAGCAGCCAGGGCTTAGGGGATGGCTACACCTTC.